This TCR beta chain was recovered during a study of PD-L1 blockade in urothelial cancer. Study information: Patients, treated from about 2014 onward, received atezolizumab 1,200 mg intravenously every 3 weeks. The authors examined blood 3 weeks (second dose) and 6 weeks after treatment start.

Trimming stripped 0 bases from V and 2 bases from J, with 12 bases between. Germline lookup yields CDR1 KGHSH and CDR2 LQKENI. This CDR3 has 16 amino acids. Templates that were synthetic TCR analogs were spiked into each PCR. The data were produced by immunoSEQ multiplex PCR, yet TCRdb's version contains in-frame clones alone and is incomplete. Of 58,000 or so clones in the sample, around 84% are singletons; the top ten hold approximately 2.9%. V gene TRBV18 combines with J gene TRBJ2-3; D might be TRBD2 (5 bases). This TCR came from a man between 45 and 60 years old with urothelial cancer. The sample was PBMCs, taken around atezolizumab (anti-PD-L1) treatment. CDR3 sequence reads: CASSPPAGGYTDTQYF. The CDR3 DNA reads TGTGCCAGCTCACCACCGGCGGGCGGGTACACAGATACGCAGTATTTT.